Each of the 7 T cell receptor beta chains below was sequenced from the same sample in a study of PD-1 blockade in classical Hodgkin lymphoma. Each patient's relapse followed autologous stem cell transplantation, and brentuximab vedotin exposure varied. The table came from immunoSEQ multiplex PCR; TCRdb's copy has only in-frame clones and leaves some out. The repertoire consists of over 85,000 clones, with about four fifths occurring once and the leading ten covering around 15%. Sequenced material: peripheral blood mononuclear cells (PBMCs), taken before the second cycle of nivolumab. The receptor set was obtained from a human donor with classical Hodgkin lymphoma.

In this sample, this clone turned up a few times. The DNA for the CDR3 is TGCGCCAGCGGTACAGGGGGGAGTAACTATGGCTACACCTTC. Protein sequence: CASGTGGSNYGYTF. The J gene is TRBJ1-2, the V gene TRBV5-1; 8 bases line up with TRBD1. This CDR3 is built from 14 residues. Germline CDR1 reads SGHRS; CDR2 reads YFSETQ. The J segment lost 1 base and the V segment lost 7 bases, leaving 6 bases of the junction unmatched.

V is TRBV6-5 and J is TRBJ2-5; D is unresolved. The germline V gene encodes CDR1 MNHEY and CDR2 SVGAGI. This CDR3 has 13 residues. Trimming pared 0 bases from V and 2 bases from J, leaving 4 bases between. The CDR3 loop is CASSYSLQETQYF. The CDR3 bases are TGTGCCAGCAGTTACTCGCTTCAAGAGACCCAGTACTTC.

The rearrangement joins TRBV10-3 to TRBJ1-2; D remains unclear. Per the germline V gene, CDR1 is ENHRY and CDR2 is SYGVKD. The CDR3 is 12 amino acids. The V end lost 2 bases, the J end lost 2 bases, and 3 bases lay between the germline ends. The CDR3: CAISETNYGYTF. The CDR3 nucleotides are TGTGCCATCAGTGAGACAAACTATGGCTACACCTTC.

The rearrangement uses TRBV9 and TRBJ2-3, with 10 positions matching TRBD1. The CDR3 runs 15 residues. The V segment lost 0 bases and the J segment 4 bases; nucleotides outside the gene matches: 2. CDR1 is SGDLS, CDR2 YYNGEE, per germline. CDR3 loop: CASSVGGQGSDTQYF. Written as DNA, the CDR3 is TGTGCCAGCAGCGTAGGGGGACAGGGGTCAGATACGCAGTATTTT. The full variable domain, rest sourced from reference TRBV9 and TRBJ2-3, is DSGVTQTPKHLITATGQRVTLRCSPRSGDLSVYWYQQSLDQGLQFLIQYYNGEERAKGNILERFSAQQFPDLHSELNLSSLELGDSALYFCASSVGGQGSDTQYFGPGTRLTVL.

By frequency in the sample, this clone is medium-sized (0.01 to 0.1%). The chain links TRBV28 to TRBJ1-5; TRBD1 matches 12 bases. In germline, CDR1 is MDHEN, CDR2 SYDVKM. V trimming: 5 bases; J trimming: 6 bases; junction bases outside the gene matches: 5. The CDR3 has 15 amino acids. Written as DNA, the CDR3 is TGTGCCAGCAGTGAACGGGACAGGGGGCTTCAGCCCCAGCATTTT. As protein: CASSERDRGLQPQHF.

The chain carries TRBV5-4 and TRBJ2-7; weak D call: TRBD1 (5 bases). The CDR3 length is 12 residues. The V gene's germline CDR1 is SGHNT and CDR2 YYREEE (reference sequence). Trimming removed 2 bases at V and 7 bases at J, with 10 bases between. CDR3 bases: TGTGCCAGCAGCTTCCCAGGGTTTGAGCAGTACTTC. Protein: CASSFPGFEQYF.

V gene TRBV13 combines with J gene TRBJ2-7; 10 nucleotides agree with TRBD1. The V gene end was trimmed by 5 bases and the J gene end by 7 bases; junction bases not matched to a gene: 8. Germline loops: CDR1 PRHDT, CDR2 FYEKMQ (reference sequence). This CDR3 is built from 14 residues. In DNA form, the CDR3 reads TGTGCCAGCAGCCCAAGACAGGGGGCTCAAGAGCAGTACTTC. This sequence encodes CASSPRQGAQEQYF.